This entry describes one T cell receptor (beta chain). In its sample, this clone was seen a few times. Its target antigen remains unknown. No much larger clonotype is one base removed from it; base qualities were not supplied. This sample is drawn from a study of shared clonotypes between healthy human individuals (dated by TCRdb to 2020 to 2021). For context, the study as a whole: A couple of women and a few men aged 18 to 49 years were included in the cohort. Per donor, leukapheresis produced somewhere between about 0.85 and 10 billion PBMCs. Blood TCR repertoires of five healthy adults were deeply sequenced to estimate repertoire size and the extent of clonotype sharing between individuals. To increase sequencing depth and limit assay-specific biases, different laboratories used diverse techniques to prepare libraries and sequence TCR repertoires. For each donor, CD4 naive and CD4 memory were each given three plates, CD8 naive was given two plates, and CD8 memory was given one plate. Results the study describes overall, beyond this receptor: Estimated clonotype richness was generally larger for naive than for memory subsets. Because the study included only a small number of donors, the genetic and exposure-history diversity represented was limited. Sampling was restricted to blood, and TCR repertoires in tissue are likely to differ from TCR repertoires in blood. Based on pairwise subsampling, the degree of clonotype sharing among donors was expected to be affected by sequencing depth. Higher generation probabilities were observed for clonotypes shared by all four sorted-subset donors than for non-shared clonotypes. About 5% of naive CD4, 3.5% of naive CD8, approximately 2.2% of memory CD4, and about 0.4% of memory CD8 clonotypes were shared across several donors. Incomplete sequencing was indicated by rarefaction of sorted-subset datasets, despite the large sequencing depth.

Using the deep immunoSEQ assay, multiplex PCR amplified TCR CDR3 regions from genomic DNA. For each cell subset, the extracted genomic DNA was distributed evenly across all wells of several immunoSEQ 96-well plates, and each plate served as one replicate. Each replicate PCR for sorted subsets received roughly 0.2 ug genomic DNA, equal to 30,000 or so T cell genomes. Purified libraries were measured with a Qubit 3.0 fluorometer, size-checked on a Bioanalyzer 2100, and measured again with the KAPA Library Quantification kit. Each immunoSEQ 96-well plate was sequenced on its own single-read 150-cycle Illumina NextSeq 550 flow cell. In the authors' own workflow: Because the immunoSEQ output included only junctional sequences and no quality scores, the filtering could not be the same as the filtering used for full-length reads. To assign V/J genes and CDR3, sequences were annotated against IMGT germline references using PyIR, a Python wrapper for IgBLAST v1.9. Reads were removed for weak V/J assignments (E-value above 1e-6), missing CDR3, stop codons, out-of-frame junctions, or ambiguous translated residues. V3J clonotypes were defined by identical inferred V gene, J gene, and CDR3 amino acid sequence. To compute the percentage overlap between repertoires, the number of shared unique clonotypes was divided by the size of the smaller repertoire. RTK rarefaction, the Chao1 estimator, and Recon v2.1 estimates of unobserved clonotypes were used to assess repertoire richness. For all TCRbeta clonotypes obtained by the gDNA method from several donors, generation probabilities were computed with OLGA. The source is immuneACCESS, and TCRdb retained only in-frame sequences with V and J called. Part of the clones is not carried over; for the studies checked, unresolved V genes explain less than half of this, and the remainder is unexplained. V, J and clone size reflect that table, while D and trimming were determined from the DNA. This sample is represented by about a million clones; approximately 77% of them were singletons. The top ten clonotypes cover 0.89% of the sample.

V is cut back by 3 bases and J by 8 bases, with 13 bases in the junction unmatched. The CDR3 measures 16 amino acids from cysteine to phenylalanine. Left in the record is the CDR3 DNA by itself, 48 bases read in frame from the first base. The germline V gene yields MRHNA for CDR1 and SNTAGT for CDR2. The donors were healthy, HIV-negative adults with no recently reported acute infections or vaccinations. Only Caucasian adults living in Nashville, Tennessee, USA were represented among the donors. CD4+ T cells were enriched through magnetic negative selection, after which naive cells were positively selected on CD45RA and the remaining negative fraction served as the memory subset. After blood collection by leukapheresis, PBMCs were isolated using Ficoll-Histopaque density gradient centrifugation and then cryopreserved in the vapor phase of liquid nitrogen. Analytical flow cytometry was used to check the purity and quantity of every magnetically sorted T cell population. Genomic DNA was isolated from each sorted fraction and quantified by UV absorbance on a Nanodrop 2000c.

The chain is made from TRBV6-4 and TRBJ2-1, and 7 bases in between align with TRBD2. The clonotype originates from a young man in good health. Some clones in this sample may be carry-over from other donors' samples. Sequenced input: memory CD4+ T cells from PBMCs. Per the publication, the cell subset or site label means: CD45RA-negative fraction. The bases are TGTGCCAGCAGTGAAAGGGCGGGAGCCGGGGGATATGAGCAGTTCTTC. Translated, it reads CASSERAGAGGYEQFF.